Each of the 9 T cell receptor beta chains below was sequenced from the same sample in a study of T cells in narcolepsy. Clones were sequenced by immunoSEQ multiplex PCR, and TCRdb holds only the in-frame ones, with some missing. The data hold roughly 23,000 clones, with 81% observed a single time. The sample consisted of memory (CD45RA-) CD4+ T cells from blood. The receptors stem from a human donor in good health.

The chain uses TRBV7-2 and TRBJ2-4; 9 bases are a match to TRBD1. The CDR3 totals 17 residues. After removal of 5 bases from V and 1 base from J, the junction contained 9 bases not matched to a gene. The germline V gene encodes CDR1 SGHTA and CDR2 FQGNSA. The CDR3 DNA sequence: TGTGCCAGCAGCCGAAGACAGGGGGTAGCGGCCAAAAACATTCAGTACTTC. Its protein product is CASSRRQGVAAKNIQYF.

CDR3 sequence (DNA): TGTGCCAGCCAGAAAGGGACCTATCGTCACAATGAGCAGTTCTTC. Protein: CASQKGTYRHNEQFF. The J gene is TRBJ2-1, the V gene TRBV11-3; possibly TRBD1 or TRBD2 for D (5 bases each). CDR1 and CDR2 (germline): SGHNT, YENEEA. This CDR3 has 15 amino acids. Trimming shortened V by 8 bases and J by 5 bases, and 19 bases separated the two germline ends.

The chain's CDR3 is CASSMTGTGEKLFF. The DNA of the CDR3 is TGTGCCAGCAGTATGACAGGGACTGGTGAAAAACTGTTTTTT. The chain employs TRBV28 and TRBJ1-4; 7 positions match TRBD1. The CDR3 is 14 amino acids. With 5 bases clipped from V and 7 bases from J, the junction kept 7 bases outside the gene matches. Germline CDR1 is MDHEN and CDR2 is SYDVKM. Looking up the rest from reference TRBV28 and TRBJ1-4 gives the full variable domain: DVKVTQSSRYLVKRTGEKVFLECVQDMDHENMFWYRQDPGLGLRLIYFSYDVKMKEKGDIPEGYSVSREKKERFSLILESASTNQTSMYLCASSMTGTGEKLFFGSGTQLSVL.

This chain uses TRBV4-3 with TRBJ2-6, with D hard to call. The germline CDR1 and CDR2 sequences are LGHNA and YSLEER. The V and J ends lost 1 base and 11 bases respectively, with 6 bases between them. There are 12 residues in the CDR3. DNA of the CDR3: TGCGCCAGCAGCCAAGTCCCCCACGTCCTGACTTTC. It specifies CASSQVPHVLTF.

The V call is TRBV5-6, the J call TRBJ2-5; maybe TRBD2 (7 bases). CDR3 length: 15 amino acids. V lost 0 bases and J 4 bases, leaving 13 bases between the germline ends. Germline assignment: CDR1 SGHDT and CDR2 YYEEEE. CDR3 coding DNA: TGTGCCAGCAGCTTGGAACGGGGGGCGCCAGAGACCCAGTACTTC. Translation: CASSLERGAPETQYF.

The chain joins TRBV19 to TRBJ2-3; tentatively, D is TRBD2 (6 bases). CDR3 length equals 15 residues. Germline-derived CDR1 and CDR2 are LNHDA and SQIVND (reference sequence). V was pared by 10 bases and J by 0 bases, with 17 bases between. CDR3 in DNA: TGTGCCACCCATGTCGGTGCGGGGAGCACAGATACGCAGTATTTT. Its protein is CATHVGAGSTDTQYF.

The V call is TRBV4-2, the J call TRBJ1-2; the match to TRBD1 covers 9 bases. CDR3 size: 15 residues. The germline V gene encodes CDR1 LGHNA and CDR2 YNFKEQ. The J segment lost 5 bases and the V segment lost 4 bases, leaving 8 bases of the junction unmatched. DNA for the CDR3: TGTGCCAGCAGCCGAACGACAGGGGGTGATTATGGCTACACCTTC. It translates to CASSRTTGGDYGYTF.

The chain joins TRBV11-2 to TRBJ2-3; 13 bases align to TRBD2. The CDR3 contains 14 residues. Germline V CDR1 and CDR2: SGHAT, FQNNGV. The J segment lost 6 bases and the V segment lost 5 bases, leaving 2 bases of the junction unmatched. CDR3 in DNA: TGTGCCAGCAGCCGGACTAGCGGGGGTGATACGCAGTATTTT. Translated: CASSRTSGGDTQYF.

This clone was counted only a few times. The chain employs TRBV2 and TRBJ2-2; 9 bases fit TRBD1. The germline V gene has CDR1 SNHLY and CDR2 FYNNEI. This CDR3 region has 12 residues. V shed 9 bases, J shed 5 bases, and the junction held 1 base outside the gene matches. In nucleotides, the CDR3 is TGTGCCAGAGGACAGGGGACCGGGGAGCTGTTTTTT. It specifies CARGQGTGELFF.